In its sample, the clone carrying this T cell receptor beta chain is medium-sized (0.01 to 0.1%). TRBV12-4/TRBJ1-2 clonotypes were amplified with adaptor-ligated barcode primers. TCRdb re-analysed the multiplex PCR reads in MiXCR, keeping a single row per CDR3 protein. The table shows around 460 distinct CDR3 sequences, with over 6.5% occurring only once. Unmatched junction bases numbered 7, after V lost 4 bases and J lost 8 bases. The CDR3 is made up of 13 amino acids. The clonotype originates from a female donor with breast cancer. Sequenced input: naive CD4+ T cells sorted from blood. Subset in this sample: naive CD4+ T cells, CD4+CD45RA+CD25-. The gene calls are TRBV12-3 or TRBV12-4 and TRBJ1-2, with TRBD1 matching over 7 bases. The CDR3 region has the DNA TGTGCCAGCAGTTCGACAGGGAAGTACGGCTACACCTTC. As protein: CASSSTGKYGYTF.